A selection of T cell receptor beta chains follows, all from one sample in a study of T cell repertoires in ileal Crohn's disease. Data came from immunoSEQ multiplex PCR; TCRdb stores just in-frame clones and leaves some out. The sample yields under 14,000 clones, roughly 87% seen once. Sample: ileal tissue. The receptors here all came from an adult with Crohn's disease. Each CDR3 is given with its conserved first and last residue. The order of the fields is V gene, clone size, D gene, J gene, CDR3 DNA, CDR3 protein. A D gene is named only where the DNA matches it firmly. A clone size is listed for some rows: how often the clone was seen (once, few, many), or a class if it is expanded.

TRBV5-6	.	TRBD2	TRBJ2-3	TGTGCCAGCAGCCCTAAACTAGCGGGAGGGACAGATACGCAGTATTTT	CASSPKLAGGTDTQYF
TRBV5-1	.	TRBD2	TRBJ2-1	TGCGCCAGCAGCTTGGCCGGGCGGGAGGGGGATGAGCAGTTCTTC	CASSLAGREGDEQFF
TRBV12-5	few	TRBD1	TRBJ2-1	TGTGCTAGTGGGCGGCAGGGGGTCAATGAGCAGTTCTTC	CASGRQGVNEQFF
TRBV9	.	TRBD2	TRBJ2-1	TGTGCCAGCAGCCTAGGGACTACCTCCTACAATGAGCAGTTCTTC	CASSLGTTSYNEQFF
TRBV4-2	.	TRBD1	TRBJ2-1	TGTGCCAGCAGCCAAGTTGCAGGGGGATCCTACAATGAGCAGTTCTTC	CASSQVAGGSYNEQFF
TRBV30	.	.	TRBJ1-4	TGTGCCTGGAGCCGGGACTTTGGGGTTGAAAAACTGTTTTTT	CAWSRDFGVEKLFF
TRBV4-2	.	TRBD1	TRBJ1-3	TGTGCCAGCAGCCAAGAACCAACAGGGGTCCCTGGAAACACCATATATTTT	CASSQEPTGVPGNTIYF
TRBV5-6	.	TRBD1	TRBJ1-1	TGTGCCAGCAGCTTGCCAGGGGGCAACACTGAAGCTTTCTTT	CASSLPGGNTEAFF
TRBV6-1	.	.	TRBJ2-7	TGTGCCAGCGTTGGACAGTCCTACGAGCAGTACTTC	CASVGQSYEQYF
TRBV6-4	.	TRBD1	TRBJ1-6	TGTGCCAGCAGACCAACAGGGGGTAATTCACCCCTCCACTTT	CASRPTGGNSPLHF
TRBV10-3	.	TRBD2	TRBJ2-3	TGTGCCATCCGTCCTGACCTCGCGGGAGGAAAAGATACGCAGTATTTT	CAIRPDLAGGKDTQYF
TRBV10-3	once	.	TRBJ2-3	TGTGCCATCAATGGAGTCCCGGCGGGCACAGATACGCAGTATTTT	CAINGVPAGTDTQYF
TRBV18	few	.	TRBJ1-2	TGTGCCAGCTCACAGGGCAACTATGGCTACACCTTC	CASSQGNYGYTF
TRBV9	.	.	TRBJ1-3	TGTGCCAGCAGCGTAGAGGGGGACTTCTCTGGAAACACCATATATTTT	CASSVEGDFSGNTIYF
TRBV14	.	.	TRBJ2-1	TGTGCCAGCAGCCCACTGGAGGGTTATAGCTCCTACAATGAGCAGTTCTTC	CASSPLEGYSSYNEQFF
TRBV9	once	.	TRBJ1-2	TGTGCCAGCAGCCTGATAACAGGGTCGGATGGCTACACCTTC	CASSLITGSDGYTF
TRBV30	once	.	TRBJ2-7	TGTGCAACCGGGACAAACTACGAGCAGTACTTC	CATGTNYEQYF
TRBV19	.	TRBD1	TRBJ1-3	TGTGCCAGTAGTCTCCGACAGGGCAACACCATATATTTT	CASSLRQGNTIYF
TRBV15	.	.	TRBJ2-6	TGTGCCACCAGCACCCCCTGGGGGAAGGGAACTGGGGCCAACGTCCTGACTTTC	CATSTPWGKGTGANVLTF
TRBV28	.	.	TRBJ2-1	TGTGCCAGCCTCGAAACTTACGGGGATGAGCAGTTCTTC	CASLETYGDEQFF
TRBV5-6	.	.	TRBJ1-6	TGTGCCAGCAGCTTATCAGGCTCCTATAATTCACCCCTCCACTTT	CASSLSGSYNSPLHF
TRBV6-5	.	.	TRBJ2-1	TGTGCCAGCAGGAATCCATGGCTCTACAATGAGCAGTTCTTC	CASRNPWLYNEQFF
TRBV2	.	.	TRBJ2-2	TGTGCCAGCAGTGCTACCCGGGGATGGGAGCTGTTTTTT	CASSATRGWELFF
TRBV11-3	.	.	TRBJ2-5	TGTGCCAGCAGCTTAGTGCGGGCCCGGCGGGAGACCCAGTACTTC	CASSLVRARRETQYF
TRBV4-1	.	.	TRBJ2-3	TGCGCCAGCAGCCCCGGGACCGCGGATACGCAGTATTTT	CASSPGTADTQYF
TRBV7-3	.	TRBD2	TRBJ2-5	TGTGCCAGCAGCCCGGGACTAGCTGTAAAACGAGAGACCCAGTACTTC	CASSPGLAVKRETQYF
TRBV30	.	TRBD2	TRBJ2-3	TGTGCCTGGAGCCCCTTCGCGGGGGGAGGGCCAACAGATACGCAGTATTTT	CAWSPFAGGGPTDTQYF
TRBV18	.	.	TRBJ2-1	TGTGCCAGCTCGGACAGACGGGATAGTGATGAGCAGTTCTTC	CASSDRRDSDEQFF
TRBV9	.	.	TRBJ1-2	TGTGCCAGCAGCGCCTCGGGCTATGGCTACACCTTC	CASSASGYGYTF